One T cell receptor beta chain is described in this entry. Trimming removed 4 bases from V and 1 base from J, with 20 bases in between. CDR3 length equals 16 residues. Germline V CDR1 and CDR2: GTSNPN, SVGIG (reference sequence). This record comes from a study of blood T cell repertoires in COVID-19. Whole-study context: Samples taken during acute and convalescent COVID-19 were collected in the United States, Italy and Spain. In each case, the material was cDNA or gDNA derived from T cells, B-cell-depleted T cells, or PBMCs.

The method was immunoSEQ multiplex PCR; TCRdb's version includes in-frame clones alone and lacks a portion of them. This table has roughly 200,000 clones, 84% appearing once. This clonotype was obtained from a middle-aged man with active or convalescent COVID-19. The rearrangement links TRBV30 to TRBJ2-7, with a possible D match to TRBD2 (7 bases). Specimen: peripheral blood. The CDR3 region is CAWTFTAGARSYEQYF. In DNA form, the CDR3 reads TGTGCCTGGACCTTCACGGCGGGGGCGAGGTCCTACGAGCAGTACTTC.